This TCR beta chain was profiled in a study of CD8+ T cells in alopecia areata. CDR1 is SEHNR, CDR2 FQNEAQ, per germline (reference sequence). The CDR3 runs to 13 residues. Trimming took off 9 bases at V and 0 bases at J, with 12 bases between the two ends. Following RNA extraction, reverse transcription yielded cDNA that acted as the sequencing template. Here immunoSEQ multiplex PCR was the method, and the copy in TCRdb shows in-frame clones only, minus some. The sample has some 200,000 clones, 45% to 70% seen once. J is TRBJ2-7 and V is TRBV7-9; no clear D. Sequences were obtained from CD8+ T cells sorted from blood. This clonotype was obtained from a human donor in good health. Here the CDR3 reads CASRPDSSYEQYF. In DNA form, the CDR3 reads TGTGCCAGTCGTCCGGATAGCTCCTACGAGCAGTACTTC.